Described below is a single T cell receptor (beta chain) sequence and its context. Germline loops: CDR1 SGHVS, CDR2 FQNEAQ. The CDR3 covers 12 residues. V was pared by 5 bases and J by 6 bases, with 11 bases between. This record comes from a study of blood T cell repertoires in COVID-19. Study details: Donors in the United States, Italy and Spain gave samples during acute or convalescent COVID-19. Sample material is recorded as cDNA or gDNA derived from T cells, B-cell-depleted T cells, or PBMCs.

In the source study's methods: Estimation of nucleated cell counts relied on the amplification of reference gene primers. Data came from immunoSEQ multiplex PCR; TCRdb stores just in-frame clones and leaves some out. V and J calls and clone size are copied from that table; D and trimming were computed from the DNA. The sample consists of about 220,000 clones, under 90% of them appearing once. This receptor was obtained from a woman over 75 with acute or convalescent COVID-19. The J gene is TRBJ2-7, the V gene TRBV7-8; D gene ambiguous. The sample taken for sequencing was peripheral blood. Here the CDR3 DNA reads TGTGCCAGCAGCCCCTTAACAGTCGAGCAGTACTTC. It specifies CASSPLTVEQYF.